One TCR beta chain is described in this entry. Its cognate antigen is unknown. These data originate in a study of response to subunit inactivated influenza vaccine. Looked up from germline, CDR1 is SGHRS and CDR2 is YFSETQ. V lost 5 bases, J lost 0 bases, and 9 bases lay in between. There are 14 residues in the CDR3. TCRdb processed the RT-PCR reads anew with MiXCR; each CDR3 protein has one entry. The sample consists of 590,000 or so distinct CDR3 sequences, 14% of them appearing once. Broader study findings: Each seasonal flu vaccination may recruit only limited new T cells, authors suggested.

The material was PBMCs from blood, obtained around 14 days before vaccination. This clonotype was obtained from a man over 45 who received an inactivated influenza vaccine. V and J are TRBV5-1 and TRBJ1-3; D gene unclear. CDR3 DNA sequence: TGCGCCAGCAGATTCGAGAACTCTGGAAACACCATATATTTT. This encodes CASRFENSGNTIYF.